This entry lists 25 T cell receptor beta chains sequenced from one sample in a study of blood T cell repertoires in COVID-19. Produced via immunoSEQ multiplex PCR; TCRdb's table is partial and in-frame only. The table includes about 85,000 clones, around 90% detected once. The sample consisted of peripheral blood. Receptor source: a woman over 75 with active or convalescent COVID-19.

The chain joins TRBV7-2 to TRBJ2-1; D gene uncertain. The germline CDR1 and CDR2 sequences are SGHTA and FQGNSA. Trimming removed 5 bases at V and 7 bases at J, with 12 bases between. The CDR3 contains 13 residues. CDR3 loop: CASSLRHNNEQFF. The CDR3 DNA is TGTGCCAGCAGCCTGAGACACAATAATGAGCAGTTCTTC. Based on the CDR3 plus reference TRBV7-2 and TRBJ2-1, the full variable domain is GAGVSQSPSNKVTEKGKDVELRCDPISGHTALYWYRQSLGQGLEFLIYFQGNSAPDKSGLPSDRFSAERTGGSVSTLTIQRTQQEDSAVYLCASSLRHNNEQFFGPGTRLTVL.

Concerning this clone itself: Other DNA sequences in the same sample also yield this CDR3. This chain uses TRBV18 with TRBJ1-1; 7 nucleotides agree with TRBD1. Germline-derived CDR1 and CDR2 are KGHSH and LQKENI. The CDR3 is 15 amino acids. J was trimmed by 1 base and V by 0 bases; bases with no gene match: 2. The CDR3 DNA is TGTGCCAGCTCACCACCGACAGGGAGGAACACTGAAGCTTTCTTT. It yields the protein CASSPPTGRNTEAFF.

V usage is TRBV15 and J usage is TRBJ2-3; no clear D gene. The V and J ends lost 0 bases and 0 bases respectively, with 7 bases between them. Germline CDR1 is LNHNV and CDR2 is YYDKDF (reference sequence). CDR3 size: 15 residues. The CDR3 DNA reads as TGTGCCACCAGCAGAGATTTGGAGAGCACAGATACGCAGTATTTT. This codes for CATSRDLESTDTQYF.

The V call is TRBV18, the J call TRBJ1-6; no clear D gene. Looked up from germline, CDR1 is KGHSH and CDR2 is LQKENI. The CDR3 extends over 14 amino acids. The V gene lost 2 bases and the J gene lost 8 bases, with 10 bases spanning the gap. CDR3 coding DNA: TGTGCCAGCTCACCATCCGGGTTGGATTCACCCCTCCACTTT. It is translated as CASSPSGLDSPLHF.

The gene calls are TRBV4-1 and TRBJ1-1; TRBD1 is a possible D gene (5 bases). From germline, CDR1 is MGHRA and CDR2 YSYEKL. The CDR3 length is 15 residues. Trimming removed 3 bases at V and 0 bases at J, with 11 bases between. For the CDR3, the DNA is TGCGCCAGCAGCCATCCCCAGGGCTTGAACACTGAAGCTTTCTTT. It encodes CASSHPQGLNTEAFF.

In its sample, this clone was seen a few times. The chain joins TRBV20-1 to TRBJ2-1; D perhaps matches TRBD2 (6 bases). From germline, CDR1 is DFQATT and CDR2 SNEGSKA (reference sequence). The CDR3 spans 10 residues. The CDR3 here is CSAEGGEQFF. The CDR3 nucleotides are TGCAGCGCCGAGGGAGGAGAGCAGTTCTTC.

The chain carries TRBV29-1 and TRBJ1-5; 10 nucleotides agree with TRBD1. Germline trimming cut 4 bases from V and 6 bases from J; bases unmatched to any gene: 3. CDR1 is SQVTM, CDR2 ANQGSEA, per germline. The CDR3 spans 13 residues. The CDR3 DNA is TGCAGCGTTGGGACAGGGGGAGGTCAGCCCCAGCATTTT. It specifies CSVGTGGGQPQHF.

The CDR3 DNA reads TGTGCCAGCAAAAAGAGAGGGCACGAGACCCAGTACTTC. Translating it yields CASKKRGHETQYF. The chain joins TRBV6-5 to TRBJ2-5; a weak D match, TRBD2 (5 bases). CDR1 and CDR2 (germline): MNHEY, SVGAGI. Trimming removed 7 bases from V and 5 bases from J, with 14 bases in between. The CDR3 length is 13 residues.

The rearrangement uses TRBV6-2 or TRBV6-3 and TRBJ2-3; 13 bases are a match to TRBD2. The ends lost 5 bases at V and 1 base at J; junction bases unmatched: 12. The germline gives CDR1 MNHEY, CDR2 SVGEGT. This CDR3 is built from 19 residues. CDR3 protein: CASSPLPGLAGKGTDTQYF. CDR3 coding DNA: TGTGCCAGCAGTCCACTACCGGGACTAGCGGGAAAGGGCACAGATACGCAGTATTTT.

CDR3 protein: CATEGDRPSYGYTF. CDR3 DNA: TGTGCCACCGAGGGGGACAGACCATCTTATGGCTACACCTTC. This chain joins TRBV6-5 and TRBJ1-2, with 7 bases identical to TRBD1. V shed 10 bases, J shed 5 bases, and the junction held 13 bases outside the gene matches. The germline CDR1 and CDR2 sequences are MNHEY and SVGAGI. CDR3 size: 14 residues.

This clone showed up just a few times. The rearrangement joins TRBV5-1 to TRBJ2-7, with TRBD1 matching 7 bases. J gave up 2 bases and V 0 bases, and 2 bases lay outside the gene matches. The germline V gene encodes CDR1 SGHRS and CDR2 YFSETQ. The CDR3 has 14 amino acids. CDR3: CASSLGTGPYEQYF. For the CDR3, the DNA is TGCGCCAGCAGCTTGGGGACAGGACCCTACGAGCAGTACTTC.

V and J are TRBV19 and TRBJ1-1; unclear D gene. The germline CDR1 and CDR2 sequences are LNHDA and SQIVND (reference sequence). This CDR3 spans 13 amino acids. Trimming left V 3 bases short and J 2 bases short, with 7 bases between. The CDR3 DNA reads TGTGCCAGTAGTATTAACTCAAACACTGAAGCTTTCTTT. Translating gives CASSINSNTEAFF.

The V and J genes are TRBV12-3 or TRBV12-4 and TRBJ2-1; D gene ambiguous. The CDR3 contains 11 residues. Deletions cut 3 bases from V and 9 bases from J, with 6 bases between. DNA for the CDR3: TGTGCCAGCAGTTTCGGTGGTGAGCAGTTCTTC. Its protein product is CASSFGGEQFF.

V and J are TRBV19 and TRBJ2-7, with D perhaps TRBD1 (5 bases). Germline CDR1 reads LNHDA; CDR2 reads SQIVND (reference sequence). Deletions cut 6 bases from V and 4 bases from J, with 13 bases between. CDR3 length equals 13 residues. As DNA, the CDR3 is TGTGCCAGTAGAGGGGCGGTTGTTTACGAGCAGTACTTC. Protein: CASRGAVVYEQYF.

The chain couples TRBV9 to TRBJ2-2, with a tentative D call TRBD1 (5 bases). Trimming pared 4 bases from V and 4 bases from J, leaving 11 bases between. This CDR3 is built from 14 residues. In germline, CDR1 is SGDLS, CDR2 YYNGEE. In DNA, the CDR3 is TGTGCCAGCAGCTCAGGGTTTGTCACCGGGGAGCTGTTTTTT. Its translation is CASSSGFVTGELFF.

This clone was seen only a few times. Other DNA sequences in this sample translate to the same CDR3. This sequence joins TRBV5-1 and TRBJ1-1, with D perhaps matching TRBD1 (5 bases). CDR3 length: 14 residues. Germline V CDR1 and CDR2: SGHRS, YFSETQ. V shed 0 bases and J shed 0 bases, with 6 bases lying between them. In DNA form, the CDR3 reads TGCGCCAGCAGCTTGGACAGGTTGAACACTGAAGCTTTCTTT. This sequence encodes CASSLDRLNTEAFF.

The genes are TRBV2 and TRBJ2-7, with D possibly matching TRBD1 (8 bases). CDR1 and CDR2 from the germline V gene are SNHLY and FYNNEI. This CDR3 comprises 14 residues. Trimming removed 6 bases at V and 2 bases at J, with 14 bases between. CDR3 nucleotides: TGTGCCAGCAGACAGGGGGGGACAGCCTACGAGCAGTACTTC. It codes for CASRQGGTAYEQYF.

The chain combines TRBV12-5 with TRBJ1-3, with 7 bases fitting TRBD1. The ends lost 4 bases at V and 4 bases at J; junction bases unmatched: 4. This CDR3 is built from 14 residues. Looked up from germline, CDR1 is LGHNT and CDR2 is FRNRAP. CDR3 sequence reads: CASGSGQQGNTIYF. CDR3 coding DNA: TGTGCTAGTGGTTCGGGACAGCAGGGAAACACCATATATTTT.

This chain links TRBV7-2 with TRBJ2-7; 10 positions match TRBD2. V dropped 5 bases and J dropped 5; count of bases not matched to a gene: 9. The germline V gene has CDR1 SGHTA and CDR2 FQGNSA. The CDR3 consists of 15 residues. The CDR3 reads CASSPGLAGVHEQYF. The CDR3, as DNA: TGTGCCAGCAGCCCTGGTCTAGCGGGAGTCCACGAGCAGTACTTC.

The chain joins TRBV6-5 to TRBJ1-2, with a possible D match to TRBD1 (5 bases). The germline V gene has CDR1 MNHEY and CDR2 SVGAGI. The V and J ends lost 8 bases and 7 bases respectively, with 11 bases between them. CDR3 size: 11 residues. The CDR3 coding sequence is TGTGCCAGCGGTCAGGGTCGTGGCTACACCTTC. Its protein is CASGQGRGYTF.

In its sample, this clone was seen once. The genes are TRBV19 and TRBJ2-3; maybe TRBD1 (6 bases). The V end was cut by 6 bases, the J end by 0 bases, with 16 bases between. CDR1 is LNHDA, CDR2 SQIVND, per germline (reference sequence). The CDR3 runs to 16 residues. The CDR3, as DNA: TGTGCCAGTAGCCGACCGAGGGGGTCTAGCACAGATACGCAGTATTTT. Its protein is CASSRPRGSSTDTQYF.

The chain joins TRBV9 to TRBJ2-3, with a possible D match to TRBD1 (6 bases). The V gene lost 0 bases and the J gene lost 2 bases, with 13 bases spanning the gap. The CDR3 length is 16 residues. CDR1 is SGDLS and CDR2 is YYNGEE in the germline V gene. The CDR3 DNA reads TGTGCCAGCAGCGTAGGGTCAGGGGACAACACAGATACGCAGTATTTT. It is translated as CASSVGSGDNTDTQYF.

The V and J genes are TRBV5-1 and TRBJ2-3; D unresolved. The V end lost 4 bases, the J end lost 2 bases, and 8 bases lay between the germline ends. CDR1 and CDR2 (germline): SGHRS, YFSETQ. CDR3 length equals 13 residues. Here the CDR3 reads CASSPLDTDTQYF. CDR3 nucleotides: TGCGCCAGCAGCCCCTTAGACACAGATACGCAGTATTTT.

The CDR3 DNA is TGTGCCAGCAGTTACCCGGCGACAGGGGGCAAGACAGATACGCAGTATTTT. This encodes CASSYPATGGKTDTQYF. The chain links TRBV6-8 to TRBJ2-3, with TRBD1 identical over 10 bases. V trimming: 2 bases; J trimming: 3 bases; junction bases outside the gene matches: 8. The CDR3 has 17 residues. The germline CDR1 and CDR2 sequences are MNHGY and SAAAGT.

The chain carries TRBV3-1 (or the pseudogene TRBV3-2) and TRBJ2-5; no definite D call. The CDR3 is made up of 12 amino acids. Trimming took 2 bases from V and 5 from J, leaving 6 bases between them. Germline-derived CDR1 and CDR2 are LGHDT and YNNKEL (reference sequence). CDR3 in DNA: TGTGCCAGCAGCCAATTTTCTGAGACCCAGTACTTC. Its translation is CASSQFSETQYF.